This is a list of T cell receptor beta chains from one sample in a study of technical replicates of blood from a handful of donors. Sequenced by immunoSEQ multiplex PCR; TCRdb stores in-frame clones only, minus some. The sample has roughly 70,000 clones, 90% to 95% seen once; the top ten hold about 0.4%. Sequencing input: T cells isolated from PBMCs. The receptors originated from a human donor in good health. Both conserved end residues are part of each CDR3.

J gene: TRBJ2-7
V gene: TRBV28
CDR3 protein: CASSPPSYEQYF

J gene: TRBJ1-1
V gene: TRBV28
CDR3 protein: CASRDRGFIGEAFF

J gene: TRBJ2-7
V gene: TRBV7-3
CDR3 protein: CASSLTGGGSYEQYF

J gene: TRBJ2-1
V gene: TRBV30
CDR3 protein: CAWIPSSYNEQFF

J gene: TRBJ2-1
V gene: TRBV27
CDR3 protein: CASSNLHNEQFF

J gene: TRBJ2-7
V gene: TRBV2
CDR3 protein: CAIERDNYDEQYF

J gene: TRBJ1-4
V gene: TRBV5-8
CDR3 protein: CASSYYREGLWTNEKLFF

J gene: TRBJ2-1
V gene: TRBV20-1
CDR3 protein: CSARDAPEQFF

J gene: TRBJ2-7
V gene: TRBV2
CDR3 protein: CASSEFASVAYEQYF

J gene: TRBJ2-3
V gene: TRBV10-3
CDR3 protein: CALKAAGTSTDTQYF

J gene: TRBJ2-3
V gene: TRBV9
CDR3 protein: CASSVGQGADTQYF

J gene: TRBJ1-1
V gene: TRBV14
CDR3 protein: CASSQSLNTEAFF

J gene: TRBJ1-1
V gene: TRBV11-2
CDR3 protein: CASSPGQGERAEAFF

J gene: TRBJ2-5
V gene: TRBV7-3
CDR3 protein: CASSKFSGTGTQYF

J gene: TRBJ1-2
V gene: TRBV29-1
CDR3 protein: CSVEPRGGGPSGYTF

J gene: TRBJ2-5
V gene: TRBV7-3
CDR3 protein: CASSPFPVLQGTSGRASETQYF

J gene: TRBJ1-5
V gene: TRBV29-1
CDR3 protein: CSVVQAGESGQPQHF

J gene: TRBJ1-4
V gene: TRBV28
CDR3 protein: CASSAIGTANEKLFF

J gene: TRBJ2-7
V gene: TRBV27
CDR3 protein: CASRTSLAYEQYF

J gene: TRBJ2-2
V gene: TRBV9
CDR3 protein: CASSAGVGQGGSGRADGELFF

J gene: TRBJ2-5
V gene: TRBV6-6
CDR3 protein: CASSRQGGRETQYF

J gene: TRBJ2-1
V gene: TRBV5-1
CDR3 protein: CASSSRTSGTPNEQFF

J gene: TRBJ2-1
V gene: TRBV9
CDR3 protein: CASSYRQSVNEQFF

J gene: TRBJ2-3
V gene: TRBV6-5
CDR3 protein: CASSYSINRGPDTQYF

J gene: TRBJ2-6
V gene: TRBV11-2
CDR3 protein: CASSPPGLADSGANVLTF

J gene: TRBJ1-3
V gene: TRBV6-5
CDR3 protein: CASSRQGNSGNTIYF

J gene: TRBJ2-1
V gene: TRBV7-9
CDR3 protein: CASQNRGQGYMSSYNEQFF

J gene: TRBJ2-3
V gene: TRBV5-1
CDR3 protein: CASSLFPSERELADTQYF

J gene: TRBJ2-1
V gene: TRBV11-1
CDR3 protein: CASSLAPRELARFNEQFF

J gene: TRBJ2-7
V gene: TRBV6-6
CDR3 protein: CASSYTGGYEQYF

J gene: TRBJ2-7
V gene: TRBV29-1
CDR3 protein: CSAGTGGYEQYF

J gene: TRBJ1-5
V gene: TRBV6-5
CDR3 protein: CASSSRGLGNQPQHF

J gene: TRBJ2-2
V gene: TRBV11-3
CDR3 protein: CASSFPSENTGELFF

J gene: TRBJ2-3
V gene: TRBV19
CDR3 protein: CASSILKMTGTSGTDTQYF

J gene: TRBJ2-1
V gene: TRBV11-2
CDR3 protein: CASSLSGNTNNEQFF

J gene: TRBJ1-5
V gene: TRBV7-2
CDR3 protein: CASSQGQGWNQPQHF

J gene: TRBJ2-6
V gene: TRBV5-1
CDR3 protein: CASSLATTTGANVLTF

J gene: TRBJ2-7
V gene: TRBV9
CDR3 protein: CASSHGLNYEQYF

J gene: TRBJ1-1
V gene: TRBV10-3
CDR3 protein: CATELDTNTEAFF

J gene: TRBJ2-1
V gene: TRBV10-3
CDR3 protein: CAINEEFLNEQFF

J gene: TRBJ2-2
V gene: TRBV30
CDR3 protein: CAWNSYTGELFF

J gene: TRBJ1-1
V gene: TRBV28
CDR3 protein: CASSLTENTEAFF

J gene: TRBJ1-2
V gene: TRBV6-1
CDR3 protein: CASSQTENYGYTF

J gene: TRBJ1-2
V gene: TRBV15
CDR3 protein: CATSREKQANYGYTF

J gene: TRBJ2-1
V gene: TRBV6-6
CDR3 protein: CAIWAGGPPNEQFF

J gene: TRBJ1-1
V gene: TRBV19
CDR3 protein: CASSITGGVLNTEAFF

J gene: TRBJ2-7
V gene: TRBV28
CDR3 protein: CASSLLVGTAQYF

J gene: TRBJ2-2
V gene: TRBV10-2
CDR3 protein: CASTTGGTGELFF

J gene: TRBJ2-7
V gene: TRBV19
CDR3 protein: CASSISLAGTYEQYF

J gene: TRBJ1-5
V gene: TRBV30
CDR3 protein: CAWSKQGSLSNQPQHF

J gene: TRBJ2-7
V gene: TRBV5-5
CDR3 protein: CASSLVGQGTGSEQYF

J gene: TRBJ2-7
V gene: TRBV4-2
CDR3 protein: CASSQASSAVEQYF

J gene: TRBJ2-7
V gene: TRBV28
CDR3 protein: CASSFQREVYEQYF

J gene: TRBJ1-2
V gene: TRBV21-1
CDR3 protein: CASSKLPGGAGYTF

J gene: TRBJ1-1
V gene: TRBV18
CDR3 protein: CASSPREGGNTEAFF

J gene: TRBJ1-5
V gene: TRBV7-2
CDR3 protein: CASSLDPIQPQHF

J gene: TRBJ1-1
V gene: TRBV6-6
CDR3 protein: CASIGDTEAFF

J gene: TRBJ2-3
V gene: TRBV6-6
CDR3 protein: CASSWWEGLDTQYF